This T cell receptor (beta chain) was captured in a study of identifying expanded T cells in peripheral blood. Broader study findings: Differentially abundant clones: about 1.3 between replicates, about 16 at approximately 13 days, 19 to 20 at four.

Only in-frame clones appear in the TCRdb table, and some are missing; sequencing was by immunoSEQ multiplex PCR. Seen here are roughly 130,000 clones, 70% to 90% observed once, and the top ten hold 7.5% to 9%. To note about this clone: Antigen: not known.

Collection occurred without any documented infections or immune events in donors. Sequenced sample: blood. This TCR derives from a person aged 18-70 years in good health.

This CDR3 reads CASSLAPGRSYEQYF. Written as DNA, the CDR3 is TGTGCCAGCAGCTTAGCTCCAGGGAGGTCCTACGAGCAGTACTTC. The chain couples TRBV7-9 to TRBJ2-7; maybe TRBD2 (6 bases). CDR3 size: 15 residues. Germline loops: CDR1 SEHNR, CDR2 FQNEAQ (reference sequence). With 0 bases removed from V and 1 base from J, the gap between germline ends came to 10 bases.